Below, 12 T cell receptor beta chains from the same sample are listed, as sequenced in a study of T-cell memory formation after mild COVID-19. TCRdb reprocessed the 5' RACE reads with MiXCR, giving one entry per CDR3 protein. The table has about 350,000 distinct CDR3 sequences, roughly 20% seen once. Input material: PBMCs or a T cell subset sorted from them (not recorded which). These TCRs come from a man aged 18-30 years who had mild COVID-19 (a few samples of this study predate the infection). Cell type and time point are not known.

There are a few counts of this clonotype. The chain recombines TRBV4-3 with TRBJ1-4, with D tentatively TRBD1 (6 bases). The germline CDR1 and CDR2 sequences are LGHNA and YSLEER. The CDR3 length is 16 residues. V was pared by 2 bases and J by 4 bases, with 14 bases between. CDR3 coding DNA: TGCGCCAGCAGCCAAAGGCCCGGGACAATTAATGAAAAACTGTTTTTT. Translating it yields CASSQRPGTINEKLFF.

This chain links TRBV10-3 with TRBJ2-5, with D hard to call. Germline CDR1 is ENHRY and CDR2 is SYGVKD. The V and J ends lost 0 bases and 1 base respectively, with 6 bases between them. The CDR3 runs 14 residues. The CDR3 here is CAISESTGQETQYF. In DNA form, the CDR3 reads TGTGCCATCAGTGAGTCGACGGGCCAAGAGACCCAGTACTTC.

The V call is TRBV7-9, the J call TRBJ2-7; 9 bases are shared with TRBD1. V shed 1 base, J shed 5 bases, and the junction held 3 bases outside the gene matches. This CDR3 has 14 amino acids. The germline gives CDR1 SEHNR, CDR2 FQNEAQ (reference sequence). The CDR3 bases are TGTGCCAGCAGCTTAGGCGGGACAGGGAACGAGCAGTACTTC. This gives the protein CASSLGGTGNEQYF.

The chain recombines TRBV4-3 with TRBJ2-7; no clear D. The length of the CDR3 is 15 residues. V was shortened by 4 bases and J by 0 bases, with 13 bases between the two germline ends. The germline CDR1 and CDR2 sequences are LGHNA and YSLEER. The CDR3 nucleotides are TGCGCCAGCAGCCCTGAGGCCTGGGGCTCCTACGAGCAGTACTTC. This translates into CASSPEAWGSYEQYF.

This clonotype occurred a few times. V usage is TRBV12-3 or TRBV12-4 and J usage is TRBJ2-1; 7 bases match TRBD1. This CDR3 spans 13 amino acids. V dropped 4 bases and J dropped 6; count of bases not matched to a gene: 3. CDR3 sequence reads: CASSWGQLNEQFF. CDR3 coding DNA: TGTGCCAGCAGTTGGGGACAGCTCAATGAGCAGTTCTTC.

The V gene is TRBV29-1, the J gene TRBJ2-6; D possibly matches TRBD1 or TRBD2 (5 bases each). CDR1 is SQVTM, CDR2 ANQGSEA, per germline. The CDR3 runs to 15 residues. Trimming shortened V by 6 bases and J by 0 bases, and 12 bases separated the two germline ends. CDR3 sequence: CSVRDGFSGANVLTF. The CDR3 DNA reads TGCAGCGTGAGGGACGGTTTCTCTGGGGCCAACGTCCTGACTTTC.

The table lists this clonotype with a few counts. The rearrangement joins TRBV20-1 to TRBJ1-2, with D uncertain. The CDR3 is made up of 13 amino acids. The V end was cut by 3 bases, the J end by 7 bases, with 15 bases between. The germline gives CDR1 DFQATT, CDR2 SNEGSKA (reference sequence). CDR3 amino acids: CSASPTSGSGYTF. CDR3 nucleotide sequence: TGCAGTGCTAGCCCGACCTCGGGGAGTGGCTACACCTTC.

This clonotype occurred many times. This chain joins TRBV20-1 and TRBJ1-5, with a tentative D call TRBD1 (5 bases). Trimming shortened V by 1 base and J by 5 bases, and 18 bases separated the two germline ends. The CDR3 runs 16 residues. The germline V gene encodes CDR1 DFQATT and CDR2 SNEGSKA (reference sequence). The CDR3 sequence: CSARVPRGLEDQPQHF. For the CDR3, the DNA is TGCAGTGCTAGAGTTCCACGGGGCCTTGAGGATCAGCCCCAGCATTTT.

This clonotype was found a few times. V usage is TRBV9 and J usage is TRBJ2-1, with a possible D match to TRBD1 (6 bases). Looked up from germline, CDR1 is SGDLS and CDR2 is YYNGEE. The V end was cut by 0 bases, the J end by 11 bases, with 12 bases between. The CDR3 is made up of 13 amino acids. The CDR3 DNA follows: TGTGCCAGCAGCGTAGAATTCCAGGGGCAGCAGTTCTTC. Translated, it gives CASSVEFQGQQFF.

The chain couples TRBV4-1 to TRBJ2-7; 9 bases fit TRBD2. The trim removed 2 bases at V and 2 bases at J, leaving 4 bases unmatched. The germline V gene has CDR1 MGHRA and CDR2 YSYEKL. The CDR3 extends over 15 amino acids. Written as DNA, the CDR3 is TGCGCCAGCAGCCAAACAGCGGGGGGCACCTACGAGCAGTACGTC. It specifies CASSQTAGGTYEQYV.

The chain carries TRBV27 and TRBJ2-3; 7 bases align to TRBD1. Germline V CDR1 and CDR2: MNHEY, SMNVEV (reference sequence). This CDR3 has 18 residues. Trimming took 2 bases from V and 6 from J; bases not matched to a gene: 17. The CDR3 here is CASSLGGPGQAHEDTQYF. Here the CDR3 DNA reads TGTGCCAGCAGTTTAGGGGGACCCGGACAGGCCCACGAGGATACGCAGTATTTT.

This clonotype came up many times. This chain uses TRBV5-1 with TRBJ2-1; 7 bases match TRBD1. This CDR3 region has 14 residues. V lost 2 bases to trimming and J lost 9 bases; unmatched junction nucleotides: 8. Germline V gene sequence: CDR1 SGHRS, CDR2 YFSETQ. Here the CDR3 reads CASSFQQGSGEQFF. As DNA, the CDR3 is TGCGCCAGCAGCTTCCAACAGGGGTCGGGTGAGCAGTTCTTC.